The clone carrying this TCR beta chain was seen a few times. Its target is not known. V was clipped by 6 bases and J by 3 bases, with 12 bases between them. The CDR3 spans 13 residues. Germline lookup yields CDR1 LGHNA and CDR2 YNFKEQ. The data are from a study of response to subunit inactivated influenza vaccine. Points from the study as a whole: Researchers suggested that each seasonal influenza vaccination recruits few new T cells.

TCRdb re-called the RT-PCR reads with MiXCR, one entry per CDR3 protein. Of 550,000 to 800,000 distinct CDR3 sequences in the sample, 15% to 19% were seen once. The specimen comprised PBMCs from blood, sampled roughly 13 days after vaccination. The chain has TRBV4-2 and TRBJ2-7, with D tentatively TRBD2 (6 bases). This clonotype was obtained from a man aged 50 or older who received an inactivated influenza vaccine. This chain's CDR3 is CASRGLVDYEQYF. The CDR3 bases are TGTGCCAGCAGGGGACTGGTAGACTACGAGCAGTACTTC.